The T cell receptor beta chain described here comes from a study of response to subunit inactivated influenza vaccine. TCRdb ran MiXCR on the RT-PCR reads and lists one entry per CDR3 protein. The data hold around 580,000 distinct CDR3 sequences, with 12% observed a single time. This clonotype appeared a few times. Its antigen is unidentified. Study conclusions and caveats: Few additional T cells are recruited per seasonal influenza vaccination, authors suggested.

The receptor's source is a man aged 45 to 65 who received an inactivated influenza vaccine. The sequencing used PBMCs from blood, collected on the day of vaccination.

The CDR3 spells CASSQDLWLAGNTGELFF. Written as DNA, the CDR3 is TGTGCCAGCAGCCAAGATCTTTGGCTAGCGGGGAACACCGGGGAGCTGTTTTTT. The V gene is TRBV4-2, the J gene TRBJ2-2; 8 bases align to TRBD2. V lost 0 bases and J lost 1; bases outside the gene matches: 7. The CDR3 has 18 amino acids. Germline CDR1 is LGHNA and CDR2 is YNFKEQ.